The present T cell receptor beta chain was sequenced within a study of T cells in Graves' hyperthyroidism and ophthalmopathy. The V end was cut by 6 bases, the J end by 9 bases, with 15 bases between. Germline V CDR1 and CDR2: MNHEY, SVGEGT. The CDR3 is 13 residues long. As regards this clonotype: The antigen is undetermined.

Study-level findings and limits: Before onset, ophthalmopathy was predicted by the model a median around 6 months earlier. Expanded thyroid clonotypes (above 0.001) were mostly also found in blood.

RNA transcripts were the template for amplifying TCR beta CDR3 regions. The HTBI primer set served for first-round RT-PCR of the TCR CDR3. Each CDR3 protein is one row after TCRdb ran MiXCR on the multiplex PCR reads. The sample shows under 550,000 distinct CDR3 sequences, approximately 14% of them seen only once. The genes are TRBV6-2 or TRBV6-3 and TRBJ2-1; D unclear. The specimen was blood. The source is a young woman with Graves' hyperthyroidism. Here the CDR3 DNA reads TGTGCCAGCAGCCCTTTTAATAAGGGTGAGCAGTTCTTC. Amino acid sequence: CASSPFNKGEQFF.